A single sample gave rise to the 13 T cell receptor beta chains below, sequenced in a study of cytomegalovirus exposure and HLA in healthy donors. The PCR contained 60 Vbeta and 13 Jbeta primers. Data came from immunoSEQ multiplex PCR; TCRdb stores just in-frame clones and leaves some out. The top ten hold approximately 9.2% of the sample, which has more than 90,000 clones, 65% to 80% seen once. Sequencing was carried out using PBMCs. The receptors here all came from a human donor in good health.

The V gene is TRBV5-4, the J gene TRBJ1-1, with D hard to call. Trimming shortened V by 4 bases and J by 0 bases, and 10 bases separated the two germline ends. The CDR3 is 14 residues long. Germline CDR1 SGHNT, CDR2 YYREEE (reference sequence). The CDR3 sequence: CASSRSTMNTEAFF. The DNA for the CDR3 is TGTGCCAGCAGCCGATCTACCATGAACACTGAAGCTTTCTTT.

This CDR3 is CASGKGTTDTQYF. The CDR3 DNA is TGTGCTTCGGGCAAAGGGACAACAGATACGCAGTATTTT. The V and J genes are TRBV30 and TRBJ2-3; possible D gene TRBD1, 6 bases. Germline V CDR1 and CDR2: GTSNPN, SVGIG (reference sequence). This CDR3 comprises 13 residues. Complete variable domain (other parts from reference TRBV30 and TRBJ2-3): SQTIHQWPATLVQPVGSPLSLECTVEGTSNPNLYWYRQAAGRGLQLLFYSVGIGQISSEVPQNLSASRPQDRQFILSSKKLLLSDSGFYLCASGKGTTDTQYFGPGTRLTVL.

The chain combines TRBV19 with TRBJ2-7; 7 bases line up with TRBD1. CDR1 is LNHDA and CDR2 is SQIVND in the germline V gene (reference sequence). CDR3 length: 14 amino acids. The V segment lost 5 bases and the J segment 2 bases; nucleotides outside the gene matches: 6. The CDR3 spells CASSADRVPYEQYF. DNA of the CDR3: TGTGCCAGTAGTGCCGACAGGGTCCCCTACGAGCAGTACTTC. The full variable domain, with the rest looked up from reference TRBV19 and TRBJ2-7, is DGGITQSPKYLFRKEGQNVTLSCEQNLNHDAMYWYRQDPGQGLRLIYYSQIVNDFQKGDIAEGYSVSREKKESFPLTVTSAQKNPTAFYLCASSADRVPYEQYFGPGTRLTVT.

The CDR3: CASSIQTRSSYNEQFF. CDR3 in DNA: TGTGCCAGTAGTATCCAGACCCGGAGCTCCTACAATGAGCAGTTCTTC. This chain connects TRBV19 to TRBJ2-1, with D uncertain. Per the germline V gene, CDR1 is LNHDA and CDR2 is SQIVND (reference sequence). V lost 3 bases and J lost 0, with 12 bases in between. This CDR3 has 16 residues.

The CDR3 DNA reads as TGCGCCAGCAGCCAAGAGATCCACAGGGTGATGAACACTGAAGCTTTCTTT. Its translation is CASSQEIHRVMNTEAFF. The rearrangement links TRBV4-1 to TRBJ1-1; TRBD1 might be the D (6 bases). CDR1 is MGHRA and CDR2 is YSYEKL in the germline V gene. Trimming cost V 0 bases and J 0 bases, with 14 bases left between them. The CDR3 has 17 residues.

The V gene is TRBV10-3, the J gene TRBJ1-1; 8 nucleotides align to TRBD1. V lost 2 bases, J lost 5 bases, and 4 bases stayed unmatched. CDR3 length: 14 amino acids. Germline assignment: CDR1 ENHRY and CDR2 SYGVKD. The CDR3 spells CAISETGGGTEAFF. The CDR3 DNA sequence: TGTGCCATCAGTGAGACAGGGGGGGGTACTGAAGCTTTCTTT.

The chain couples TRBV5-1 to TRBJ2-1, with D maybe TRBD2 (6 bases). Germline-derived CDR1 and CDR2 are SGHRS and YFSETQ. This CDR3 is 15 amino acids long. The ends were cut back, 0 bases at V and 0 bases at J, with 7 bases in the middle. Written as DNA, the CDR3 is TGCGCCAGCAGCTTGGAGGGACTCTCCTACAATGAGCAGTTCTTC. The encoded protein is CASSLEGLSYNEQFF. Drawing the rest from reference TRBV5-1 and TRBJ2-1, the complete variable domain is KAGVTQTPRYLIKTRGQQVTLSCSPISGHRSVSWYQQTPGQGLQFLFEYFSETQRNKGNFPGRFSGRQFSNSRSEMNVSTLELGDSALYLCASSLEGLSYNEQFFGPGTRLTVL.

The rearrangement uses TRBV29-1 and TRBJ2-7; tentative D call: TRBD1 (6 bases). CDR1 SQVTM and CDR2 ANQGSEA come from the germline V gene. The CDR3 totals 14 residues. Trimming shortened V by 1 base and J by 3 bases, and 13 bases separated the two germline ends. The CDR3 here is CSVEAPGRGYEQYF. The DNA of the CDR3 is TGCAGCGTTGAAGCTCCCGGCAGGGGCTACGAGCAGTACTTC.

In its sample, this clone was seen a few times. This sequence joins TRBV7-2 and TRBJ2-7, with TRBD1 as a possible D gene (5 bases). The germline V and J ends were trimmed by 5 bases and 2 bases, with 13 bases remaining between them. Germline V gene lookup returns CDR1 SGHTA and CDR2 FQGNSA. CDR3 length equals 14 residues. In DNA, the CDR3 is TGTGCCAGCAGCAGAACCACAGGTGCCTACGAGCAGTACTTC. It encodes CASSRTTGAYEQYF.

V usage is TRBV27 and J usage is TRBJ1-1; 8 bases line up with TRBD1. The junction had 8 bases not matched to a gene; V was cut back by 1 base and J by 7 bases. Germline V gene sequence: CDR1 MNHEY, CDR2 SMNVEV (reference sequence). The CDR3 is 15 amino acids. The DNA of the CDR3 is TGTGCCAGCAGTTTATTCAGCAGGGGGCCAGGTGAAGCTTTCTTT. It is translated as CASSLFSRGPGEAFF.

The chain links TRBV7-9 to TRBJ1-3, with 7 bases aligning to TRBD1. J lost 0 bases, V lost 1 base, and 3 bases had no gene match. This CDR3 is 16 amino acids long. CDR1 is SEHNR and CDR2 is FQNEAQ in the germline V gene (reference sequence). The DNA for the CDR3 is TGTGCCAGCAGCTTAGTTGCAGGGGGCTCTGGAAACACCATATATTTT. Amino acids: CASSLVAGGSGNTIYF. The full variable domain, in which reference TRBV7-9 and TRBJ1-3 provide the parts outside the CDR3, is DTGVSQNPRHKITKRGQNVTFRCDPISEHNRLYWYRQTLGQGPEFLTYFQNEAQLEKSRLLSDRFSAERPKGSFSTLEIQRTEQGDSAMYLCASSLVAGGSGNTIYFGEGSWLTVV.

This sequence joins TRBV7-9 and TRBJ2-4; D is unclear. The V end lost 1 base, the J end lost 3 bases, and 16 bases lay between the germline ends. The CDR3 runs 17 residues. CDR1 and CDR2 (germline): SEHNR, FQNEAQ (reference sequence). CDR3 amino acids: CASSLVSRPMGKNIQYF. The DNA of the CDR3 is TGTGCCAGCAGCTTAGTGTCGCGGCCGATGGGCAAAAACATTCAGTACTTC. The variable domain in full, completed from reference TRBV7-9 and TRBJ2-4, reads DTGVSQNPRHKITKRGQNVTFRCDPISEHNRLYWYRQTLGQGPEFLTYFQNEAQLEKSRLLSDRFSAERPKGSFSTLEIQRTEQGDSAMYLCASSLVSRPMGKNIQYFGAGTRLSVL.

The rearrangement uses TRBV6-5 and TRBJ2-3, with 9 bases aligning to TRBD2. The CDR3 runs to 16 residues. Germline lookup yields CDR1 MNHEY and CDR2 SVGAGI. Unmatched junction bases numbered 10, after V lost 4 bases and J lost 5 bases. The CDR3: CASSSARAGGRDTQYF. The DNA of the CDR3 is TGTGCCAGCAGTTCTGCGAGGGCGGGAGGGCGAGATACGCAGTATTTT.